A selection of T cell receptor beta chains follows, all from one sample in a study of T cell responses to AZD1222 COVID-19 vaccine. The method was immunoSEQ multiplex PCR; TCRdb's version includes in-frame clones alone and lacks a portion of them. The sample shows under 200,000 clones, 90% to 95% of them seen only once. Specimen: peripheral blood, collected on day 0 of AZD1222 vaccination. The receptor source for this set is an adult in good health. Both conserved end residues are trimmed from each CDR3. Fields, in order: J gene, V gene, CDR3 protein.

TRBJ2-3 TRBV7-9 ASQGSGSSTDTQY
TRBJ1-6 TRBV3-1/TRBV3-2 ASRDEDRAASPLH
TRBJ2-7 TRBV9 ASSASSEEQY
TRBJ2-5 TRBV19 ASSEAGVGETQY
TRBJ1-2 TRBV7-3 ASSPRAGGGYGYT
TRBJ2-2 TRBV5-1 ASSPLGREAGELF
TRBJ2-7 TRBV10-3 AISESTGANYEQY
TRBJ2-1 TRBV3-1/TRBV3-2 ASSHPPGQEF
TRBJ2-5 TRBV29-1 SAGRIGTQY
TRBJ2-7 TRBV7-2 ASSLGRGSYEQY
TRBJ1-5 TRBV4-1 ASSQVWGGDSNQPQH
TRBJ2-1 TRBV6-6 ASRPSSGRWDEQF
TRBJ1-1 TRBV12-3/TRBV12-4 ASSPTGGGEAF
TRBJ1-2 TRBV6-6 ASSYTRTDVYGYT
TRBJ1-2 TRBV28 ASSFPQLPYGYT
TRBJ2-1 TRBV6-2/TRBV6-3 ASSYTPGQVYNEQF
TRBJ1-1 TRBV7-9 ASSLVGMEEAF
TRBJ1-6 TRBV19 ASSRDRGNSPLH
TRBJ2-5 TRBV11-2 ASSLLTAWYQETQY
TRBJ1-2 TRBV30 AWSVVGAARPYGYT
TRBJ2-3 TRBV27 ASSLTWGVNTQY
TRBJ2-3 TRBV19 ASSRWDVQY
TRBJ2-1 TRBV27 ASSLAGRSNEQF
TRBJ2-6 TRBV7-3 ASSSGKQHSGANVLT
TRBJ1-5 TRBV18 ASSPSDTTSNQPQH
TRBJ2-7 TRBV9 ASSGDFPYEQY
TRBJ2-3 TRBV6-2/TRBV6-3 ASSYRETDTQY
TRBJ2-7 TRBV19 ASSTPGLPLEQY
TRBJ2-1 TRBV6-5 ASSYSGPGDEQF
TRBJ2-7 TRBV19 ASSRGTGSWRAYEQY
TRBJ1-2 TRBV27 ASRPGTNYGYT
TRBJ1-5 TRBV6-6 ASSRGTDSNQPQH
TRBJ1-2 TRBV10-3 AISVEDGSGYT
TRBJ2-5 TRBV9 ASSASGLAGGPSGTQY
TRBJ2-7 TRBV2 AFQPRGTYEQY
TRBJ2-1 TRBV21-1 ASSKPRISDNEQF
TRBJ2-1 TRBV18 ASSLATGGEQF
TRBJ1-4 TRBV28 ASSFQQGTNEKLF
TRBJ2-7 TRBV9 ASSLSGDSYEQY
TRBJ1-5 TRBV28 ASSLFHNQPQH
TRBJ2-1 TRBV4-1 ASRPSSGQSYNEQF
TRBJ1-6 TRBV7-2 ASSRGYNSPLH
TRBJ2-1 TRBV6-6 ACSTSATYNEQF
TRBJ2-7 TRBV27 ASNNGRGRGEQY
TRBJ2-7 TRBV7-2 ASSSSGFYEQY
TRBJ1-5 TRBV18 ASSPEGQAKSVQPQH
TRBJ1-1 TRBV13 ASTGTGPTEAF
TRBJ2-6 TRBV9 ASSAGQGPSGANVLT
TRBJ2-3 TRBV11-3 ASSLESGGRTSADTQY
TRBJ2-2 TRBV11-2 ASSRTSGRAGGELF
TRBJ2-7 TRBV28 ASSPGGAPEQY
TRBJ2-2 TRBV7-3 ASSPSGPTGVGTGELF
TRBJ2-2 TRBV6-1 ASSVSESFIGGELF